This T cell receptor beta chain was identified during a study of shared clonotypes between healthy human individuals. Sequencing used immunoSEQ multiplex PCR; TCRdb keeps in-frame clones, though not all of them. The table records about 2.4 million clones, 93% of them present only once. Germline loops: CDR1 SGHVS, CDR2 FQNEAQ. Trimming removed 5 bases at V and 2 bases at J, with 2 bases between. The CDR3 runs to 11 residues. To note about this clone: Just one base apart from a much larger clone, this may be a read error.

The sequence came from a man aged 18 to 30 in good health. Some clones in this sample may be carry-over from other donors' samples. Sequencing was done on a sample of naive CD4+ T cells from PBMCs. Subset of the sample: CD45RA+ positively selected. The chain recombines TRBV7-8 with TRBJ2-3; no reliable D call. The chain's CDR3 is CASSVTDTQYF. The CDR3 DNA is TGTGCCAGCAGCGTCACAGATACGCAGTATTTT.